The clone carrying this TCR beta chain has only one observation. What it binds is unknown. In the PCR, 60 Vbeta and 13 Jbeta primers were used. Produced via immunoSEQ multiplex PCR; TCRdb's table is partial and in-frame only. The sample shows around 260,000 clones, about 80% of them seen only once. CDR3 length equals 15 residues. V was pared by 5 bases and J by 0 bases, with 13 bases between. Germline CDR1 reads LNHNV; CDR2 reads YYDKDF (reference sequence). This record comes from a study of cytomegalovirus exposure and HLA in healthy donors. Background on the study: HLA-typed donors were the source of 90 million or so unique TCRs, which an early data release held. The study placed roughly four fifths of its roughly 430 genotyped donors in the Caucasian-associated ancestry cluster.

Study results and caveats: It was assumed in the presence/absence analyses that sequencing depth was roughly uniform across donors.

Each of the donors was a healthy bone marrow donor. The sequence came from a girl aged 2-10 years in good health and CMV-seronegative. Sequencing was done on a sample of PBMCs. The gene calls are TRBV15 and TRBJ1-1; weak D call: TRBD1 (6 bases). CDR3 loop: CATSLGQLMNTEAFF. DNA for the CDR3: TGTGCCACCAGCCTAGGACAGCTAATGAACACTGAAGCTTTCTTT. Variable domain in full (rest from reference TRBV15 and TRBJ1-1): DAMVIQNPRYQVTQFGKPVTLSCSQTLNHNVMYWYQQKSSQAPKLLFHYYDKDFNNEADTPDNFQSRRPNTSFCFLDIRSPGLGDTAMYLCATSLGQLMNTEAFFGQGTRLTVV.